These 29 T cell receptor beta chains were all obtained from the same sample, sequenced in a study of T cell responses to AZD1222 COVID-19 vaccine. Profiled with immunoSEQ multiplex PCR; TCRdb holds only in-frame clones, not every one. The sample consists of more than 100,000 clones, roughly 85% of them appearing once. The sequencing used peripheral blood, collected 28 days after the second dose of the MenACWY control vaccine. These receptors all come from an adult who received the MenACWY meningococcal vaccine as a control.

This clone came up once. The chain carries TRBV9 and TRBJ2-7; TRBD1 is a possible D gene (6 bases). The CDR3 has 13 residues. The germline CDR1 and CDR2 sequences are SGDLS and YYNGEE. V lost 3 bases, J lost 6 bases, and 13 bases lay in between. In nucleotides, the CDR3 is TGTGCCAGCAGCGGAACAGGGTTGGGCGAGCAGTACTTC. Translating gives CASSGTGLGEQYF.

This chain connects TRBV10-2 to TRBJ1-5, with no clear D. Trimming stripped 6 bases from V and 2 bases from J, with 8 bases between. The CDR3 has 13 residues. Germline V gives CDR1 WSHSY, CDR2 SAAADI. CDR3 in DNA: TGCGCCAGCAGAGTCGGAGGCAATCAGCCCCAGCATTTT. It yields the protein CASRVGGNQPQHF.

DNA for the CDR3: TGTGCCAGTGCTGTGGCCGGGGCCAACGTCCTGACTTTC. This encodes CASAVAGANVLTF. The gene calls are TRBV19 and TRBJ2-6; no definite D call. The V and J ends lost 8 bases and 4 bases respectively, with 9 bases between them. CDR1 is LNHDA and CDR2 is SQIVND in the germline V gene (reference sequence). CDR3 length: 13 amino acids.

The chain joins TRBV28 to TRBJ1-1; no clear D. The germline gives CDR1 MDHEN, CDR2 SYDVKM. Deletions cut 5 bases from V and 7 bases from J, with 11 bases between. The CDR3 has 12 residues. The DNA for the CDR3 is TGTGCCAGCAGTGGAATAACGGTTGAAGCTTTCTTT. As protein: CASSGITVEAFF.

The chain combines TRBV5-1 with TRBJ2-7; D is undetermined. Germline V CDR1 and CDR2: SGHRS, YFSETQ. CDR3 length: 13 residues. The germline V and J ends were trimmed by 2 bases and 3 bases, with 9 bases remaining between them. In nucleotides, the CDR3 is TGCGCCAGCAGCTTAGGAGCAAGCTACGAGCAGTACTTC. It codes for CASSLGASYEQYF. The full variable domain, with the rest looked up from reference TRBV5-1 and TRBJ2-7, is KAGVTQTPRYLIKTRGQQVTLSCSPISGHRSVSWYQQTPGQGLQFLFEYFSETQRNKGNFPGRFSGRQFSNSRSEMNVSTLELGDSALYLCASSLGASYEQYFGPGTRLTVT.

The CDR3 DNA is TGTGCCAGCAGCCCGGGAGGCGGGTTGTTGAGGCCCCAGCATTTT. The encoded protein is CASSPGGGLLRPQHF. This chain connects TRBV5-6 to TRBJ1-5; unclear D gene. V lost 4 bases, J lost 9 bases, and 20 bases lay in between. Per germline, CDR1 SGHDT and CDR2 YYEEEE. The CDR3 consists of 15 residues. The entire variable domain, with the rest obtained from reference TRBV5-6 and TRBJ1-5, is as follows: DAGVTQSPTHLIKTRGQQVTLRCSPKSGHDTVSWYQQALGQGPQFIFQYYEEEERQRGNFPDRFSGHQFPNYSSELNVNALLLGDSALYLCASSPGGGLLRPQHFGDGTRLSIL.

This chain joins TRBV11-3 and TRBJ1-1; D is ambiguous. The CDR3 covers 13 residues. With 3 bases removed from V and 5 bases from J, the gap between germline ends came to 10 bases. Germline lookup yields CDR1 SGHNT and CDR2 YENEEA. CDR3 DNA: TGTGCCAGCAGCTTTATCCCCGAGACTGAAGCTTTCTTT. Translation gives CASSFIPETEAFF.

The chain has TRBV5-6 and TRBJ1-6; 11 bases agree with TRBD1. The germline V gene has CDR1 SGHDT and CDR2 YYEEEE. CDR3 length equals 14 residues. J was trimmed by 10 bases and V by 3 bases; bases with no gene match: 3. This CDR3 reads CASSWGQGDSPLHF. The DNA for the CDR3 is TGTGCCAGCAGCTGGGGACAGGGGGACTCACCCCTCCACTTT.

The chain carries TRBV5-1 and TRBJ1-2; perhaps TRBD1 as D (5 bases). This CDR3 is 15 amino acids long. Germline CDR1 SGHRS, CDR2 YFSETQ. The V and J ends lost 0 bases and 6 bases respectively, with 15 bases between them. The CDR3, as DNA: TGCGCCAGCAGCTTGGCCTTCGGGGGGAGCGATGGCTACACCTTC. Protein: CASSLAFGGSDGYTF.

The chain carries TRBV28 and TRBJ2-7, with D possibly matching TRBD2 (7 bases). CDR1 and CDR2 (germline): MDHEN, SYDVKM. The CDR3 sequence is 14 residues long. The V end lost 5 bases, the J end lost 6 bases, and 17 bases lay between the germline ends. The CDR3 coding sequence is TGTGCCAGCAGTGCCGGAGGAAGGGGGGGCGAGCAGTACGTC. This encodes CASSAGGRGGEQYV.

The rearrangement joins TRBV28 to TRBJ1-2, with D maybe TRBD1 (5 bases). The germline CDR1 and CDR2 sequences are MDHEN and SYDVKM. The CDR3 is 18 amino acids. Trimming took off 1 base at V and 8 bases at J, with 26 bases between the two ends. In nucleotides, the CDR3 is TGTGCCAGCAGTTTATCTCGTGCGGCGAAATACCTTACAGGCGGCTACACCTTC. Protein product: CASSLSRAAKYLTGGYTF.

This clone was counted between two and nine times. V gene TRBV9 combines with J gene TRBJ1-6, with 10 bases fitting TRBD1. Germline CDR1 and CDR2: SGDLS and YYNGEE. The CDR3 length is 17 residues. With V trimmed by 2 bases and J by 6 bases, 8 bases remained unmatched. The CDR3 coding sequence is TGTGCCAGCAGCGTGGGGGACAGGGGAAATCGTAATTCACCCCTCCACTTT. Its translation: CASSVGDRGNRNSPLHF.

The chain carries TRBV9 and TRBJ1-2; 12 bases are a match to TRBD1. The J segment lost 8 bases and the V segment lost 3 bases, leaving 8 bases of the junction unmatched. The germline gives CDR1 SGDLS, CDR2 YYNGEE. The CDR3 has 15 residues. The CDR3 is CASSGPGTGGLGYTF. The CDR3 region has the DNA TGTGCCAGCAGCGGGCCGGGGACAGGGGGCCTGGGCTACACCTTC.

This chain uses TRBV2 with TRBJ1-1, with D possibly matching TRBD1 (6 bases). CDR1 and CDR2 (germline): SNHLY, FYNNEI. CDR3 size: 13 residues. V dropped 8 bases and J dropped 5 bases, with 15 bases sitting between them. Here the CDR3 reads CASPLQGRTEAFF. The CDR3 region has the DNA TGTGCCAGCCCCTTACAGGGAAGAACTGAAGCTTTCTTT. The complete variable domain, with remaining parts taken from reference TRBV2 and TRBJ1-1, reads EPEVTQTPSHQVTQMGQEVILRCVPISNHLYFYWYRQILGQKVEFLVSFYNNEISEKSEIFDDQFSVERPDGSNFTLKIRSTKLEDSAMYFCASPLQGRTEAFFGQGTRLTVV.

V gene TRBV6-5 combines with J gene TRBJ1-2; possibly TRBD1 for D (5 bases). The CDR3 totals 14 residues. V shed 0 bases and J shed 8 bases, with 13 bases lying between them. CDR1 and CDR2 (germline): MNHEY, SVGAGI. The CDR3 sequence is CASSYSGARSGYTF. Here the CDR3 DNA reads TGTGCCAGCAGTTACTCCGGGGCCCGTTCCGGCTACACCTTC.

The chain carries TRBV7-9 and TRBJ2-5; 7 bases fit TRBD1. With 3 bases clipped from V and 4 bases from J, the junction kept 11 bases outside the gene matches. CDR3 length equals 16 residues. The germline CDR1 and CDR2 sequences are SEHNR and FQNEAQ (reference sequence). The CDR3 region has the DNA TGTGCCAGCAGCTTTGTCCCGGGACAGTACCGAGAGACCCAGTACTTC. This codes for CASSFVPGQYRETQYF.

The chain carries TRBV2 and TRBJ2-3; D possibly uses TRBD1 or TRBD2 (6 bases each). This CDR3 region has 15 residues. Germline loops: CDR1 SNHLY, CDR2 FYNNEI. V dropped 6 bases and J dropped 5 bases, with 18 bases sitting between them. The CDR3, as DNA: TGTGCCAGCAGGTCCCTCTCCGGGGGCAGAGATACGCAGTATTTT. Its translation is CASRSLSGGRDTQYF.

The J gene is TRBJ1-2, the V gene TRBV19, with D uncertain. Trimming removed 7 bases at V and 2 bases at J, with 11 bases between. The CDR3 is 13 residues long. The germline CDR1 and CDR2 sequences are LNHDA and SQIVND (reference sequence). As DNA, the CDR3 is TGTGCCAGTACCGGGGATGAGAACTATGGCTACACCTTC. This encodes CASTGDENYGYTF.

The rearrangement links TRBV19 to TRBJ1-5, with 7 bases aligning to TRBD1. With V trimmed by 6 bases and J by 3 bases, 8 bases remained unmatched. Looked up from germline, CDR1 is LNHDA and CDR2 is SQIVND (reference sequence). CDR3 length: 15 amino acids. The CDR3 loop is CASRPRQGSNQPQHF. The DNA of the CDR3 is TGTGCCAGTAGGCCTCGACAGGGATCCAATCAGCCCCAGCATTTT.

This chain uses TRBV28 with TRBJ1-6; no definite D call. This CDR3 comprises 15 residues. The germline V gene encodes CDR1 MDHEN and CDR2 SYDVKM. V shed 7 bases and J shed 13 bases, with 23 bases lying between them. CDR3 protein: CASTPRVSIASPLHF. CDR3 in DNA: TGTGCCAGCACCCCTCGCGTCTCTATTGCGTCCCCCCTCCACTTT.

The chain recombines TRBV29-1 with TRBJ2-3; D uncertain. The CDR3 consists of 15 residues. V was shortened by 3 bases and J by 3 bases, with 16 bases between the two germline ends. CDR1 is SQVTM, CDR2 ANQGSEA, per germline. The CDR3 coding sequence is TGCAGCGTTGAGACAACGACAAGCAGAACAGATACGCAGTATTTT. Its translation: CSVETTTSRTDTQYF.

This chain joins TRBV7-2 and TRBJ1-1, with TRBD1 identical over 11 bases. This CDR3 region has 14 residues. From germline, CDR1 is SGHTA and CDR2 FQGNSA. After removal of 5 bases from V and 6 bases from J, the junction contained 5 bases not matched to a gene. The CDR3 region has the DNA TGTGCCAGCAGCCCCTGGGACAGGGGGGCTGAAGCTTTCTTT. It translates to CASSPWDRGAEAFF. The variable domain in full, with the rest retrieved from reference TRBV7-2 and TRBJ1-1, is GAGVSQSPSNKVTEKGKDVELRCDPISGHTALYWYRQSLGQGLEFLIYFQGNSAPDKSGLPSDRFSAERTGGSVSTLTIQRTQQEDSAVYLCASSPWDRGAEAFFGQGTRLTVV.

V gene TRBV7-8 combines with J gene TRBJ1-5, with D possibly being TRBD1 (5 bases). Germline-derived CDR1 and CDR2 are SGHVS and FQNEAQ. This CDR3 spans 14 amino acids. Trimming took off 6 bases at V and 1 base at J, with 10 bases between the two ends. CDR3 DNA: TGTGCCAGCAGGGAGGGGTTCAGCAATCAGCCCCAGCATTTT. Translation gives CASREGFSNQPQHF.

CDR3 in amino acids: CASGGTGEGEQYV. DNA for the CDR3: TGTGCCAGCGGGGGGACAGGGGAGGGCGAGCAGTACGTC. The chain uses TRBV2 and TRBJ2-7; 10 bases align to TRBD1. The germline V gene has CDR1 SNHLY and CDR2 FYNNEI. V was clipped by 8 bases and J by 6 bases; unmatched bases: 7. The CDR3 loop spans 13 amino acids.

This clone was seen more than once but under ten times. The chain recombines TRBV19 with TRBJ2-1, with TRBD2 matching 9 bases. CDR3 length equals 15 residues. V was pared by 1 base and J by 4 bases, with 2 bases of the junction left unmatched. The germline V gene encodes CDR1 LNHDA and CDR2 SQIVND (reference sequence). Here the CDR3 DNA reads TGTGCCAGTAGTATAGCTAGCGGGGAGTACAATGAGCAGTTCTTC. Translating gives CASSIASGEYNEQFF.

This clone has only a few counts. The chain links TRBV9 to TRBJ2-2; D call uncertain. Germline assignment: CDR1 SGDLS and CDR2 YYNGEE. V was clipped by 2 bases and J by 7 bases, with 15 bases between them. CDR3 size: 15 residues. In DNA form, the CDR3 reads TGTGCCAGCAGCGTCGGACCCTCTTTGAACGGGGAGCTGTTTTTT. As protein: CASSVGPSLNGELFF.

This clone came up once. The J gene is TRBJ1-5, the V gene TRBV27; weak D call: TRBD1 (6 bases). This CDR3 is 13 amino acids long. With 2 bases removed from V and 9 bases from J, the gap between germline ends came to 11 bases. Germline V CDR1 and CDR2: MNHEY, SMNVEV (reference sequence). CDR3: CASSLRRGRPQHF. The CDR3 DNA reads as TGTGCCAGCAGTTTACGCAGGGGAAGGCCCCAGCATTTT.

The CDR3 here is CASSAAGARTQYF. For the CDR3, the DNA is TGCGCCAGCAGTGCAGCGGGGGCCCGGACCCAGTACTTC. V usage is TRBV10-1 and J usage is TRBJ2-5; 8 bases match TRBD2. With V trimmed by 4 bases and J by 7 bases, 5 bases remained unmatched. Germline V CDR1 and CDR2: WNHNN, SYGVQD (reference sequence). The CDR3 extends over 13 amino acids.

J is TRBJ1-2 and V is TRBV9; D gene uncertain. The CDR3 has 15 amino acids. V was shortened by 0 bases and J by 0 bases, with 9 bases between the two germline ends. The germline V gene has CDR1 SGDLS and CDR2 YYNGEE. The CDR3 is CASSVDPITNYGYTF. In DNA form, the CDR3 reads TGTGCCAGCAGCGTAGACCCCATAACTAACTATGGCTACACCTTC.